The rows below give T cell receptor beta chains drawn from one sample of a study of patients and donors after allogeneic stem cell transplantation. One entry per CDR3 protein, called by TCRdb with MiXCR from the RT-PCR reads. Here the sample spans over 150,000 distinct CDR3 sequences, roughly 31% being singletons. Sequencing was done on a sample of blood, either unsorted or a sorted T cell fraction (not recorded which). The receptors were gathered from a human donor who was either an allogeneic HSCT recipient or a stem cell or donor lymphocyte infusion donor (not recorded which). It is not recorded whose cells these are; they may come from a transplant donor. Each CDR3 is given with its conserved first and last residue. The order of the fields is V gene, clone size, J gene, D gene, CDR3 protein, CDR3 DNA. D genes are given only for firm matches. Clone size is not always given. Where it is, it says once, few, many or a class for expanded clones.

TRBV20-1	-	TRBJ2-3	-	CSARSPGADTQYF	TGCAGTGCTAGGAGCCCGGGCGCAGATACGCAGTATTTT
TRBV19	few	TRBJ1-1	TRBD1	CASKGGGTGGTEAFF	TGTGCCAGTAAAGGCGGAGGGACAGGGGGCACTGAAGCTTTCTTT
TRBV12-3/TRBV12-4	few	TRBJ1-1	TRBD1	CASSYEDRVGAEAFF	TGTGCCAGCAGTTATGAGGACAGGGTGGGCGCTGAAGCTTTCTTT
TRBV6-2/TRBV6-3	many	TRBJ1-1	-	CASITAADPTEAFF	TGTGCCAGCATCACGGCGGCAGACCCTACTGAAGCTTTCTTT
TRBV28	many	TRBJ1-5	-	CASSANQPQHF	TGTGCCAGCAGTGCGAATCAGCCCCAGCATTTT
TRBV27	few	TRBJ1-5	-	CASSPIGRNQPQHF	TGTGCCAGCAGTCCCATAGGACGCAATCAGCCCCAGCATTTT
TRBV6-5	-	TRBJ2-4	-	CASSYDLGGPQYF	TGTGCCAGCAGTTACGATCTAGGGGGGCCACAGTACTTC
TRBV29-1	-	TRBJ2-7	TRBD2	CSVEGGLAGGYEQYF	TGCAGCGTTGAGGGGGGACTAGCGGGAGGCTACGAGCAGTACTTC
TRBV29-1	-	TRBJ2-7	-	CSALSGHSPLGEQYF	TGCAGCGCCCTTAGCGGCCACTCCCCTCTGGGGGAGCAGTACTTC
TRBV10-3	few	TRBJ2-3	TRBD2	CAISAELAVTDTQYF	TGTGCCATCAGTGCGGAGCTAGCGGTAACAGATACGCAGTATTTT
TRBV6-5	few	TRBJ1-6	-	CATQGSRTQSSYNSPLHF	TGTGCCACCCAAGGTTCCAGGACCCAAAGCTCCTATAATTCACCCCTCCACTTT
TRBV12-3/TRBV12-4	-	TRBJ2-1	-	CASSLARVVEQFF	TGTGCCAGCAGTTTAGCCAGAGTCGTTGAGCAGTTCTTC
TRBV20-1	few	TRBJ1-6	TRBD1	CSARGQGRVDSPLHF	TGCAGTGCTAGGGGACAGGGACGGGTCGATTCACCCCTCCACTTT
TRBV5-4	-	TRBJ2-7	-	CASSSPSESYEQYF	TGTGCCAGCAGCAGCCCTAGTGAGTCCTACGAGCAGTACTTC
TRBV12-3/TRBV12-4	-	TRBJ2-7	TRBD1	CASSLALQGAYEQYF	TGTGCCAGCAGTTTAGCGCTACAGGGGGCGTACGAGCAGTACTTC
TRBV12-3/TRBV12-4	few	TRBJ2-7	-	CASSPWLPPTYEQYF	TGTGCCAGCAGTCCCTGGCTTCCTCCTACCTACGAGCAGTACTTC
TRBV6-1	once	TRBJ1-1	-	CASTPRPTGSRTEAFF	TGTGCCAGCACCCCAAGGCCCACAGGGAGCAGGACTGAAGCTTTCTTT
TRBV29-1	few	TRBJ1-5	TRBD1	CSASQGVNQPQHF	TGCAGCGCGTCTCAGGGGGTTAATCAGCCCCAGCATTTT
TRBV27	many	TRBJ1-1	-	CASSLSRQASEAFF	TGTGCCAGCAGTTTATCTCGACAGGCTAGTGAAGCTTTCTTT
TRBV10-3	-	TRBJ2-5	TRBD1	CAIRGTAQETQYF	TGTGCCATCAGGGGGACAGCCCAAGAGACCCAGTACTTC
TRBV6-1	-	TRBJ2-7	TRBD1	CASSPLTGRSYEQYF	TGTGCCAGCAGTCCCCTGACAGGGCGGTCCTACGAGCAGTACTTC
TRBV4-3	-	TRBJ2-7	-	CASSQNSFYEQYF	TGCGCCAGCAGCCAAAACAGTTTTTACGAGCAGTACTTC
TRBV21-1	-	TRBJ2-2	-	CANRLAGGPSGELFF	TGTGCCAATCGACTAGCGGGAGGGCCTTCCGGGGAGCTGTTTTTT
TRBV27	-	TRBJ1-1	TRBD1	CASQQGAGGSNTEAFF	TGTGCCAGCCAACAGGGGGCTGGGGGATCGAACACTGAAGCTTTCTTT
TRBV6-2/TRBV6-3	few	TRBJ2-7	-	CASSYAGWQEYF	TGTGCCAGCAGTTACGCGGGGTGGCAGGAGTACTTC
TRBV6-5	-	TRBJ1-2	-	CASSYAKARGWYGYTF	TGTGCCAGCAGTTACGCGAAGGCGAGGGGGTGGTATGGCTACACCTTC
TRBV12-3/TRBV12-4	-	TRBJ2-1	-	CASSALNEQFF	TGTGCCAGCAGTGCCTTAAATGAGCAGTTCTTC
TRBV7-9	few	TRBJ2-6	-	CASSLTRSGANVLTF	TGTGCCAGCAGTCTGACTCGATCTGGGGCCAACGTCCTGACTTTC
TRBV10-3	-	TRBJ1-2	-	CAISAFDRNYGYTF	TGTGCCATCAGTGCGTTCGACAGAAACTATGGCTACACCTTC
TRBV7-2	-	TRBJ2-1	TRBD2	CASSSQTSGRRNEQFF	TGTGCCAGCAGCTCGCAAACTAGCGGGAGAAGAAATGAGCAGTTCTTC
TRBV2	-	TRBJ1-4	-	CASSEDIRAWFF	TGTGCCAGCAGTGAAGATATCAGAGCATGGTTTTTT
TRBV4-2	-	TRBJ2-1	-	CASSQVGVYEQFF	TGTGCCAGCAGCCAAGTAGGGGTGTATGAGCAGTTCTTC
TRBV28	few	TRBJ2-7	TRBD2	CASSSTTSALSYEQYF	TGTGCCAGCAGTTCGACGACTAGCGCTCTTTCCTACGAGCAGTACTTC
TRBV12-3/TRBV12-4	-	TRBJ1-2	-	CASSPAGTGSGGYTF	TGTGCCAGCAGCCCCGCCGGGACGGGGAGTGGTGGCTACACCTTC
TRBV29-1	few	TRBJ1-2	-	CSVPTDINYGYTF	TGCAGCGTTCCCACCGACATTAACTATGGCTACACCTTC
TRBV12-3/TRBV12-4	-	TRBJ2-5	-	CASAVFGGTKETQYF	TGTGCCAGCGCCGTTTTCGGCGGGACAAAAGAGACCCAGTACTTC
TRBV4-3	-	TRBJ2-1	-	CASSQGLSSSYNEQFF	TGCGCCAGCAGCCAAGGACTTTCTAGCTCCTACAATGAGCAGTTCTTC
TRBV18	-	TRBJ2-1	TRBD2	CASSPPSGRNNEQFF	TGTGCCAGCTCACCACCGAGCGGGAGGAACAATGAGCAGTTCTTC
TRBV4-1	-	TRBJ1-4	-	CASSQDGDRGRDEKLFF	TGCGCCAGCAGCCAAGATGGGGATAGGGGACGCGACGAAAAACTGTTTTTT
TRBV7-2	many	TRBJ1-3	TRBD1	CASSFTTGTSGNTIYF	TGTGCCAGCAGCTTTACGACAGGGACCTCTGGAAACACCATATATTTT
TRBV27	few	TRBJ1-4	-	CASSLIPTETNEKLFF	TGTGCCAGCAGTTTAATTCCGACAGAAACTAATGAAAAACTGTTTTTT
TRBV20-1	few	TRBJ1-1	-	CSARGDYAEAFF	TGCAGTGCTAGGGGGGATTACGCTGAAGCTTTCTTT
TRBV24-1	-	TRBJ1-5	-	CATSDYGRYNQPQHF	TGTGCCACCAGTGATTACGGACGGTACAATCAGCCCCAGCATTTT
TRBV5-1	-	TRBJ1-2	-	CASSTNGRPRYTF	TGCGCCAGCAGCACGAACGGGCGGCCCCGCTACACCTTC
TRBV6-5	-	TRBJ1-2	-	CASSFDTSLYGYTF	TGTGCCAGCAGTTTCGACACCAGCCTCTATGGCTACACCTTC
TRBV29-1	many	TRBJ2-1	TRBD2	CSGEGGYNEQFF	TGCAGCGGAGAGGGAGGGTACAATGAGCAGTTCTTC
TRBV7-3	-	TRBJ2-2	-	CASSLTPDGELFF	TGTGCCAGCAGCTTAACCCCGGACGGGGAGCTGTTTTTT